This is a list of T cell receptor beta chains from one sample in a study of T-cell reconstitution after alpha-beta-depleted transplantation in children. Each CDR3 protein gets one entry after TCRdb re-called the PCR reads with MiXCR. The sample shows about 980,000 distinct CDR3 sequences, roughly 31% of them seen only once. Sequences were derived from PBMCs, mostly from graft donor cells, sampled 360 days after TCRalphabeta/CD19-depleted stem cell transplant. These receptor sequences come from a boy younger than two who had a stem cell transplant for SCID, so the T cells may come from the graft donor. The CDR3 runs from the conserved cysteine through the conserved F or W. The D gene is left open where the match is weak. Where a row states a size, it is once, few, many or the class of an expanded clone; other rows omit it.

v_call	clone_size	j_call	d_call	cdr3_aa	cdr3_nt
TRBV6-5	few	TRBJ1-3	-	CASSFDANSGNTIYF	TGTGCCAGCAGTTTTGACGCGAACTCTGGAAACACCATATATTTT
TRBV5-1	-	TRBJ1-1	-	CASSWGDRIRGRGNTEAFF	TGCGCCAGCAGCTGGGGAGACAGGATTAGGGGACGGGGGAACACTGAAGCTTTCTTT
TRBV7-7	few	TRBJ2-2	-	CASSPGETQGTGELFF	TGTGCCAGCAGCCCGGGGGAGACCCAGGGGACCGGGGAGCTGTTTTTT
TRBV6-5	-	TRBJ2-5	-	CASSYSGRRETQYF	TGTGCCAGCAGTTACTCGGGCCGCAGAGAGACCCAGTACTTC
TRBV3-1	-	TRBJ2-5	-	CASSRVSDRKTQYF	TGTGCCAGCAGCCGCGTTTCGGACAGAAAGACCCAGTACTTC
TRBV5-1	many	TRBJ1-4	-	CASSLKGAGEKLFF	TGCGCCAGCAGCTTGAAAGGGGCTGGCGAAAAACTGTTTTTT
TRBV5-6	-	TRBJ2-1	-	CASSLRPRSYNEQFF	TGTGCCAGCAGCTTGCGCCCCCGTTCGTACAATGAGCAGTTCTTC
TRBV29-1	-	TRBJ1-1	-	CSVEANDSEAFF	TGCAGCGTTGAAGCTAACGACAGTGAAGCTTTCTTT
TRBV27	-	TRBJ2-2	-	CASSDIPPGHPNTGELFF	TGTGCCAGCAGTGACATTCCCCCGGGACACCCGAACACCGGGGAGCTGTTTTTT
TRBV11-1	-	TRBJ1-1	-	CASSGGGQGWNTEAFF	TGTGCCAGCAGCGGAGGCGGGCAGGGGTGGAACACTGAAGCTTTCTTT
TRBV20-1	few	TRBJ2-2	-	CSASRQVNTGELFF	TGCAGTGCTAGTAGGCAGGTGAACACCGGGGAGCTGTTTTTT
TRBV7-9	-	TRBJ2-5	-	CASSSTENQYF	TGTGCCAGCAGCTCGACAGAGAACCAGTACTTC
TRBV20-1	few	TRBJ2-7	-	CSARELGGAKYEQYF	TGCAGTGCTAGAGAATTGGGGGGGGCCAAATACGAGCAGTACTTC
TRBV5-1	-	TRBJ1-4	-	CASSLGTLATNEKLFF	TGCGCCAGCAGCCTGGGAACCCTTGCAACTAATGAAAAACTGTTTTTT
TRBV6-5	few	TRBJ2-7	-	CASSPAPQGDEQYF	TGTGCCAGCAGCCCAGCCCCCCAGGGAGACGAGCAGTACTTC
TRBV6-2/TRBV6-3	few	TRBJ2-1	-	CASSGLGPQFF	TGTGCCAGCAGTGGGTTGGGGCCCCAGTTCTTC